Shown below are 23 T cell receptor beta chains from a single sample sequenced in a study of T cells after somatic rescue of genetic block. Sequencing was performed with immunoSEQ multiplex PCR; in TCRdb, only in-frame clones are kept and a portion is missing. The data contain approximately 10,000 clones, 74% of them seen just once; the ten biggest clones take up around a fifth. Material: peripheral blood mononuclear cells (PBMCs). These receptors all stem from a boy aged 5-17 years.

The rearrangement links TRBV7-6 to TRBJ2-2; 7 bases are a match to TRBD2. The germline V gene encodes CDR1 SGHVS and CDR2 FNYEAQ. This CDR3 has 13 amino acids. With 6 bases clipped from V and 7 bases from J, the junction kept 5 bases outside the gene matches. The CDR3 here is CASRRGEGGELFF. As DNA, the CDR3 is TGTGCCAGCAGACGGGGGGAGGGCGGGGAGCTGTTTTTT.

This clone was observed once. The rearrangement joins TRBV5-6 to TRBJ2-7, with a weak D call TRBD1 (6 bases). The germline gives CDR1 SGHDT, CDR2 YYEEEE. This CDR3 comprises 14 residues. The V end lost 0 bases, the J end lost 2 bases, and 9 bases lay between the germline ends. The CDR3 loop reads CASSLAQGPYEQYF. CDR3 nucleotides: TGTGCCAGCAGCTTGGCACAGGGCCCCTACGAGCAGTACTTC.

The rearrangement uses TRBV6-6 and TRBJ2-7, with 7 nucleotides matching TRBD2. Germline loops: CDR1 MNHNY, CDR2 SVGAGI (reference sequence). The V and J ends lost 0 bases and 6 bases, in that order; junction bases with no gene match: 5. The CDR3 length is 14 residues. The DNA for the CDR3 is TGTGCCAGCAGTTACTCTGCCGGGGGGAGCGAGCAGTACTTC. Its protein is CASSYSAGGSEQYF.

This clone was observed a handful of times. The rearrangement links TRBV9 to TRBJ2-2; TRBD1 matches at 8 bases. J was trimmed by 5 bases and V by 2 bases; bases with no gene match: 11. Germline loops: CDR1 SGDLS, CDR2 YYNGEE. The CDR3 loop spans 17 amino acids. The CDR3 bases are TGTGCCAGCAGCGTCCTACCCCGACAGGGGATAACCGGGGAGCTGTTTTTT. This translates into CASSVLPRQGITGELFF.

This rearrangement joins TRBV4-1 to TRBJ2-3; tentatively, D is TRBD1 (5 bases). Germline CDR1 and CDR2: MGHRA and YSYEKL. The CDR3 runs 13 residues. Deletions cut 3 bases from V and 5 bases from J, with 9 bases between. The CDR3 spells CASSHQGLDTQYF. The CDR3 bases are TGCGCCAGCAGCCACCAGGGCCTAGATACGCAGTATTTT.

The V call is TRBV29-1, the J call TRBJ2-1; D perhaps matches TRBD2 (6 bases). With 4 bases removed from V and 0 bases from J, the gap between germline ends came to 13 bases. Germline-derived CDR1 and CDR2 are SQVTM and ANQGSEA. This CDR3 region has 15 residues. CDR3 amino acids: CSVGFSGSSYNEQFF. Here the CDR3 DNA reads TGCAGCGTTGGCTTTAGCGGTAGCTCCTACAATGAGCAGTTCTTC.

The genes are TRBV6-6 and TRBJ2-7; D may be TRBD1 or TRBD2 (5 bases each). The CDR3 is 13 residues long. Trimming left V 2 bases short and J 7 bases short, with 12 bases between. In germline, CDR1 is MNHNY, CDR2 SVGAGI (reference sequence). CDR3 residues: CASSYMGVGEQYF. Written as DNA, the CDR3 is TGTGCCAGCAGTTACATGGGGGTGGGGGAGCAGTACTTC.

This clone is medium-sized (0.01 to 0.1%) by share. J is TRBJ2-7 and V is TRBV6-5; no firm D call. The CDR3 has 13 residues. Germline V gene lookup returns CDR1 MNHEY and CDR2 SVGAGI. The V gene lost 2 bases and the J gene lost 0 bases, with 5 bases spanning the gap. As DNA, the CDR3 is TGTGCCAGCAGTTACAAAAGCTCCTACGAGCAGTACTTC. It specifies CASSYKSSYEQYF.

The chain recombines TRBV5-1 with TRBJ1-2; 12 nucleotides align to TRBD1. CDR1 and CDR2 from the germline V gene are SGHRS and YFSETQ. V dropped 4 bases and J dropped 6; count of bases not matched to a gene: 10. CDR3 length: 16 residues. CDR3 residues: CASSPVRGTGGDGYTF. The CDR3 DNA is TGCGCCAGCAGCCCGGTGCGGGGGACAGGGGGCGATGGCTACACCTTC. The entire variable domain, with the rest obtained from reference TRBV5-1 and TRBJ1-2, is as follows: KAGVTQTPRYLIKTRGQQVTLSCSPISGHRSVSWYQQTPGQGLQFLFEYFSETQRNKGNFPGRFSGRQFSNSRSEMNVSTLELGDSALYLCASSPVRGTGGDGYTFGSGTRLTVV.

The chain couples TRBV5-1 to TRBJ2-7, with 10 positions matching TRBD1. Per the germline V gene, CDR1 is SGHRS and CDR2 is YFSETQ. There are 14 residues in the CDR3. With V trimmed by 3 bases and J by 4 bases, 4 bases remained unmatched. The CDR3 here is CASSSRTGGYEQYF. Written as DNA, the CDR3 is TGCGCCAGCAGCTCCCGGACAGGGGGGTACGAGCAGTACTTC.

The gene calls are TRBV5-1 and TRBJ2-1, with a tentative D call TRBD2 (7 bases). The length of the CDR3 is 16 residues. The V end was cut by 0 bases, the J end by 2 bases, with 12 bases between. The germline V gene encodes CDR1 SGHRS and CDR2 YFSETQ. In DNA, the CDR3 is TGCGCCAGCAGCTTGGCCGGGGGGCTCCCCTACAATGAGCAGTTCTTC. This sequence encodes CASSLAGGLPYNEQFF. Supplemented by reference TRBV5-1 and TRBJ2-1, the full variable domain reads KAGVTQTPRYLIKTRGQQVTLSCSPISGHRSVSWYQQTPGQGLQFLFEYFSETQRNKGNFPGRFSGRQFSNSRSEMNVSTLELGDSALYLCASSLAGGLPYNEQFFGPGTRLTVL.

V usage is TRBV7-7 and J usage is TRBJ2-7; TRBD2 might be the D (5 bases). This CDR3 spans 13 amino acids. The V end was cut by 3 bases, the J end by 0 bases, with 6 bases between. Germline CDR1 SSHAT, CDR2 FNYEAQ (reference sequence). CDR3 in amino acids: CASSFSGSYEQYF. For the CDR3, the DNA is TGTGCCAGCAGCTTCAGCGGCTCCTACGAGCAGTACTTC.

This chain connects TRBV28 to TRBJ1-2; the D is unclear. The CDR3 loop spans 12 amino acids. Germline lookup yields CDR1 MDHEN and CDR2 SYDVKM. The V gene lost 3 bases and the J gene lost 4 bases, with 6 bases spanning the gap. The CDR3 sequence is CASSFNLYGYTF. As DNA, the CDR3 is TGTGCCAGCAGTTTCAACCTCTATGGCTACACCTTC.

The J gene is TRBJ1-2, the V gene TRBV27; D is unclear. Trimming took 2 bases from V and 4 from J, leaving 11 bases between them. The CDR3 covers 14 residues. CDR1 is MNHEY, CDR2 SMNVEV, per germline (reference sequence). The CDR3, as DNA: TGTGCCAGCAGTTTAGATCCCTTTCTCTATGGCTACACCTTC. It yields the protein CASSLDPFLYGYTF.

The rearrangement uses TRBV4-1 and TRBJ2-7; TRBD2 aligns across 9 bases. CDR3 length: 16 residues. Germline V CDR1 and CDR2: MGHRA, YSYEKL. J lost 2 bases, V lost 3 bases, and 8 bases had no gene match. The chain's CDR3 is CASSHESGGLPYEQYF. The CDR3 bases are TGCGCCAGCAGCCATGAAAGCGGGGGGCTACCCTACGAGCAGTACTTC.

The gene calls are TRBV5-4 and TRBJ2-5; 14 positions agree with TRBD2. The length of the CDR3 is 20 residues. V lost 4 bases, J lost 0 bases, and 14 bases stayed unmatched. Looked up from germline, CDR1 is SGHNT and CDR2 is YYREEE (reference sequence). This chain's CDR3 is CASSPPVGTSGGPYQETQYF. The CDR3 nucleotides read TGTGCCAGCAGCCCCCCAGTAGGGACTAGCGGGGGCCCGTACCAAGAGACCCAGTACTTC. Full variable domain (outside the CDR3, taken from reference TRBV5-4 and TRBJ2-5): ETGVTQSPTHLIKTRGQQVTLRCSSQSGHNTVSWYQQALGQGPQFIFQYYREEENGRGNFPPRFSGLQFPNYSSELNVNALELDDSALYLCASSPPVGTSGGPYQETQYFGPGTRLLVL.

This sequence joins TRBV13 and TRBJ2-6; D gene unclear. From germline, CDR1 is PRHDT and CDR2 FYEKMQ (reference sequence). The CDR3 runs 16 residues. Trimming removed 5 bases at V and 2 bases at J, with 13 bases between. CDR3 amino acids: CASSPIFTPGANVLTF. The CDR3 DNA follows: TGTGCCAGCAGCCCAATTTTCACCCCTGGGGCCAACGTCCTGACTTTC.

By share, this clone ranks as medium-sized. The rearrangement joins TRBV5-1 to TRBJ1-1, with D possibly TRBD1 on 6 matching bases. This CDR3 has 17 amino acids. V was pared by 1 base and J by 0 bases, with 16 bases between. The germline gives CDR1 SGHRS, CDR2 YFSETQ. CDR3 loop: CASSLYGGQVMNTEAFF. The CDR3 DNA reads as TGCGCCAGCAGCTTGTACGGGGGGCAGGTGATGAACACTGAAGCTTTCTTT.

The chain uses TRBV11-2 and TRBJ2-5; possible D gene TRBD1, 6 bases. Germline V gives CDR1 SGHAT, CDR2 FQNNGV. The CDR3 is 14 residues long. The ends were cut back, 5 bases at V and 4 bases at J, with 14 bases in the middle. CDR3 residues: CASSDTGNGETQYF. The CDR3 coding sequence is TGTGCCAGCAGCGATACAGGGAATGGAGAGACCCAGTACTTC.

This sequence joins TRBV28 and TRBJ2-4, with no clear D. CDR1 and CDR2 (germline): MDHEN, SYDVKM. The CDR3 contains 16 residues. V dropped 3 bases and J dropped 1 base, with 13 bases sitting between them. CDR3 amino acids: CASSFGGDGAKNIQYF. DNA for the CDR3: TGTGCCAGCAGTTTTGGTGGTGATGGGGCCAAAAACATTCAGTACTTC. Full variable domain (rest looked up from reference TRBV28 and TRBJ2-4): DVKVTQSSRYLVKRTGEKVFLECVQDMDHENMFWYRQDPGLGLRLIYFSYDVKMKEKGDIPEGYSVSREKKERFSLILESASTNQTSMYLCASSFGGDGAKNIQYFGAGTRLSVL.

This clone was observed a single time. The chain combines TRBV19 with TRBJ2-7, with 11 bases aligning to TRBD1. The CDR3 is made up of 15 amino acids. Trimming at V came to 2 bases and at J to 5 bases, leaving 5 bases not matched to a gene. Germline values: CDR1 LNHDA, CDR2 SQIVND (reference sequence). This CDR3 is CASSIMGTGGDEQYF. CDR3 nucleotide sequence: TGTGCCAGTAGTATAATGGGGACAGGGGGAGACGAGCAGTACTTC. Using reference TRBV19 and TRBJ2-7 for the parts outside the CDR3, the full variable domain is DGGITQSPKYLFRKEGQNVTLSCEQNLNHDAMYWYRQDPGQGLRLIYYSQIVNDFQKGDIAEGYSVSREKKESFPLTVTSAQKNPTAFYLCASSIMGTGGDEQYFGPGTRLTVT.

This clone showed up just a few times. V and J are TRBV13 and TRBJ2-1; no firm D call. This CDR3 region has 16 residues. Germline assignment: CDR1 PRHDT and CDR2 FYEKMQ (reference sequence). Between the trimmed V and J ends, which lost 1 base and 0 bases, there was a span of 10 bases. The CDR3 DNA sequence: TGTGCCAGCAGCTTAGTAGCCCCGGTCTCCTACAATGAGCAGTTCTTC. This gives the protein CASSLVAPVSYNEQFF.

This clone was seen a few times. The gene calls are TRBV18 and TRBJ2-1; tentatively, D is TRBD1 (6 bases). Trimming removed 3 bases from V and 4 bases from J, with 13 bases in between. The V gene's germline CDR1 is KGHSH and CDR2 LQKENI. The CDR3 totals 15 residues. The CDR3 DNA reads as TGTGCCAGCTCACCCCTAGGACAGTTTTACAATGAGCAGTTCTTC. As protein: CASSPLGQFYNEQFF.